This TCR beta chain derives from a study of T cell repertoires in cytomegalovirus infection (dated by TCRdb to the late 2010s). A note on the overall study: The peptide stimulations were aimed at well-studied HLA-B-restricted epitopes as well as recently identified HLA-C-restricted CMV epitopes, whose presentation resists viral immunomodulation. Because public TCR beta signatures pointed to carriage of CMV infection together with the matching HLA type, the HLA type of each donor mattered for the analysis. General conclusions and limits of the study: In both this cohort and an independent roughly 400-donor cohort, the cumulative frequency of public TCR beta family members distinguished carriers of CMV infection plus the relevant HLA type. The ex vivo response was dominated by HLA-C-restricted CMV-specific TCR beta clonotypes, which also provided the single most frequent clonotype in two of eight donors.

The CDR3 runs 13 residues from the cysteine to the phenylalanine. This entry keeps only the CDR3 DNA: 39 bases, framed from base 1. Looking up the germline V gene yields CDR1 SQVTM and CDR2 ANQGSEA. Trimming costs V 5 bases and J 1 base, and their ends lie 11 bases apart. Sequencing was performed on an Illumina HiSeq 1500. TCRdb reran the public reads through fastp at Q25 and MiXCR, keeping productive beta chains. Every CDR3 protein is listed once, alongside the most common genes and DNA of its rows. The sample includes hundreds of thousands of distinct CDR3 sequences, with around 32% observed a single time. The leading ten clones occupy over 15% of the sample. Explained via the paper, the treatment or condition label denotes: in vitro stimulation with specific CMV peptide epitopes to enrich CMV-specific T cells. About this clonotype: The specificity of this receptor is unknown. No much larger clonotype is one base removed from it; base qualities were not supplied.

The V and J genes are TRBV29-1 and TRBJ1-1, and TRBD1 may be the D gene, going by 5 matching bases. The clonotype originates from a human donor in good health (CMV status not recorded). Some clones in this sample may be carry-over from other donors' samples. The sample was cultured PBMCs, taken from culture after CMV antigen stimulation. The nucleotide sequence is TGCAGCGTTTGGGACTCCCCGAACACTGAAGCTTTCTTT. Its coded protein is CSVWDSPNTEAFF. The variable domain in full, with residues beyond the CDR3 obtained from the reference TRBV29-1 and TRBJ1-1 genes, is SAVISQKPSRDICQRGTSLTIQCQVDSQVTMMFWYRQQPGQSLTLIATANQGSEATYESGFVIDKFPISRPNLTFSTLTVSNMSPEDSSIYLCSVWDSPNTEAFFGQGTRLTVV.